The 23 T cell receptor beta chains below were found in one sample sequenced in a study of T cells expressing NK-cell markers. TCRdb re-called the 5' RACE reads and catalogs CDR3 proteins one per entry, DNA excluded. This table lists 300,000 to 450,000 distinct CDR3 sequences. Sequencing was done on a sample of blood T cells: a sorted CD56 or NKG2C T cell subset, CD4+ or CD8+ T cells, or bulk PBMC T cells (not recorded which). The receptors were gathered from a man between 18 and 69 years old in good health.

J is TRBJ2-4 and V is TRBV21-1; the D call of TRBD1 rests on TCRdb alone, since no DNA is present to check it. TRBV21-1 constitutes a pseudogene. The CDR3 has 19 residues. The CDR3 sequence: CARPQGRVRGKAAKNIQYF.

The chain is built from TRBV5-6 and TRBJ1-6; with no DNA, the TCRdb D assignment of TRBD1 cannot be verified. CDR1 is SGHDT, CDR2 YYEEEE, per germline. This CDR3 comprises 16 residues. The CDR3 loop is CASRKDREAYNSPLHF. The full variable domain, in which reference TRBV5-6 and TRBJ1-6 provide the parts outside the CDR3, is DAGVTQSPTHLIKTRGQQVTLRCSPKSGHDTVSWYQQALGQGPQFIFQYYEEEERQRGNFPDRFSGHQFPNYSSELNVNALLLGDSALYLCASRKDREAYNSPLHFGNGTRLTVT.

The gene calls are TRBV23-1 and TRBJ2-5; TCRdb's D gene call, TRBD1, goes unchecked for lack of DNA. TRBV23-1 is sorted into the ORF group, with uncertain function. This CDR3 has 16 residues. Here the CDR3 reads CASSPNGTGDKETQYF.

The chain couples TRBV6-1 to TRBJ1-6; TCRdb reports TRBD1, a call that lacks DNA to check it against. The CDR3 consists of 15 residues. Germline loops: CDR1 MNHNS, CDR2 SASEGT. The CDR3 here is CASSALDRGDSPLHF.

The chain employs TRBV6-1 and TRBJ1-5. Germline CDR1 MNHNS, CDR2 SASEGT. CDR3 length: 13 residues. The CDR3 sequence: CASSGLRAQPQHF.

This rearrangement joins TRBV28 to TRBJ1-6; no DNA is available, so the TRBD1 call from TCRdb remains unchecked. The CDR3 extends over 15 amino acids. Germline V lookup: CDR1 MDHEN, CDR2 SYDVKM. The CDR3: CASSLSTGLSSPLHF.

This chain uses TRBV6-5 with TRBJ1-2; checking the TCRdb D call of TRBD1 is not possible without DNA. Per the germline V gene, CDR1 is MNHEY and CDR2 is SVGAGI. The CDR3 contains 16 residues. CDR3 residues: CASSYSIGGRVAGYTF.

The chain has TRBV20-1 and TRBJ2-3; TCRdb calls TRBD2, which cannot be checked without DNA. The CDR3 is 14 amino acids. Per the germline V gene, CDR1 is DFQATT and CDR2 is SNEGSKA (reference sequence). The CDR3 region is CSATSGGGIDTQYF.

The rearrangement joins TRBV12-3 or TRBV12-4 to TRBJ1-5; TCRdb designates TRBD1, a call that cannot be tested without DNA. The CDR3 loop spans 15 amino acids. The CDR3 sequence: CASSPGSNFNQPQHF.

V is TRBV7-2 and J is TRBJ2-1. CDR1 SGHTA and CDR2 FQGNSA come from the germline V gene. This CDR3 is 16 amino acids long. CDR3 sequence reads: CASSLVGVGAYNEQFF.

The CDR3 is CASSFLQTTRNTEAFF. This sequence joins TRBV12-3 or TRBV12-4 and TRBJ1-1. The CDR3 sequence is 16 residues long.

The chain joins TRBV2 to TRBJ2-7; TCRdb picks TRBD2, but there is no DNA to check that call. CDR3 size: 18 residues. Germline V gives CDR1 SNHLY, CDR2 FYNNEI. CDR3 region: CASSEFGREADGSYEQYF.

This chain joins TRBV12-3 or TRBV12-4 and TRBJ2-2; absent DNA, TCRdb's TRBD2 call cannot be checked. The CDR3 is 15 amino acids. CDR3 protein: CASSLGTRITGELFF.

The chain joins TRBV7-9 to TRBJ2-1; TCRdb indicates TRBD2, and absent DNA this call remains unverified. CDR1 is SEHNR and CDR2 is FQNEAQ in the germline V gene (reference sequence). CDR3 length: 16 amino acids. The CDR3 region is CASSFPQGQRDNEQFF. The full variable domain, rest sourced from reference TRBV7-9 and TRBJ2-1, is DTGVSQNPRHKITKRGQNVTFRCDPISEHNRLYWYRQTLGQGPEFLTYFQNEAQLEKSRLLSDRFSAERPKGSFSTLEIQRTEQGDSAMYLCASSFPQGQRDNEQFFGPGTRLTVL.

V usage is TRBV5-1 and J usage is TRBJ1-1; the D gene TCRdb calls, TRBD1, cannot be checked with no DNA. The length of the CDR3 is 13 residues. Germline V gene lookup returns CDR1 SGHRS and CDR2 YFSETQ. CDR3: CASSLRAGAAVFF.

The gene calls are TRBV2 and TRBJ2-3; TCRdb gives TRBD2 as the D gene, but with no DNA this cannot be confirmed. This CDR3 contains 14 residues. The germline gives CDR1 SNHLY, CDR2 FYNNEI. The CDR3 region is CASIGTRRTDTQYF.

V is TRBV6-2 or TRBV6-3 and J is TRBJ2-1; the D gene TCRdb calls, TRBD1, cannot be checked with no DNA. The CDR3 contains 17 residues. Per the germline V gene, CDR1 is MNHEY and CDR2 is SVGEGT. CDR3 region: CASSYSTRTGKINEQFF.

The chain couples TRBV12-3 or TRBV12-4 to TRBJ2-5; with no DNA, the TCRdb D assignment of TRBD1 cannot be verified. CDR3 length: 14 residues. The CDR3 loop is CASSLVQGTVSQYF.

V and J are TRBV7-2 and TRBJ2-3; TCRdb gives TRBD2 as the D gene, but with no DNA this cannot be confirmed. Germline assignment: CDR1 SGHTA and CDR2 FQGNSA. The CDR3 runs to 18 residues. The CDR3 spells CASSRTYGGAGNTDTQYF.

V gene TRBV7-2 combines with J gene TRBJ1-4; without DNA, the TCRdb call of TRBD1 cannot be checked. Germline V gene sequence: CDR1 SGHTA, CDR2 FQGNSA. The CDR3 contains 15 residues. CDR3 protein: CASSLALGASEKLFF.

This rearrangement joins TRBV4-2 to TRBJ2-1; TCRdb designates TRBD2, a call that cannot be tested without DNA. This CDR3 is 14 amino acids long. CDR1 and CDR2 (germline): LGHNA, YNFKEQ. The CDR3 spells CASSPLTSGGAIFF.

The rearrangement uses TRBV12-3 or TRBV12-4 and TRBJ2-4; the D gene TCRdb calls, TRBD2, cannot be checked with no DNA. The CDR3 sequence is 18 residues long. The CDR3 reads CASSSLAGGLVAKNIQYF.

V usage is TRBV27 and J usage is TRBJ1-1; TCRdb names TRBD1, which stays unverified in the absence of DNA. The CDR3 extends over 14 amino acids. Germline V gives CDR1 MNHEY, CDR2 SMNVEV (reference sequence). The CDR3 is CASRSGHRNTEAFF.